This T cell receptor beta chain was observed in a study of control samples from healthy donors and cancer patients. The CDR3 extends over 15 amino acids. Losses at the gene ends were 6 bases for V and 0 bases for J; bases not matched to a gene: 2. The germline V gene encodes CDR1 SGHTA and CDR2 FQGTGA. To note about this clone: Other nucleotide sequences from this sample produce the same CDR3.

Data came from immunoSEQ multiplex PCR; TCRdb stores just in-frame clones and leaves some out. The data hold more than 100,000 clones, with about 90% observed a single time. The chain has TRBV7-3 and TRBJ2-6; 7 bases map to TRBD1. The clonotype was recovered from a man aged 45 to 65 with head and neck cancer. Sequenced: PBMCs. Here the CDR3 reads CASSPGGSGANVLTF. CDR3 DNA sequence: TGTGCCAGCAGTCCAGGGGGCTCTGGGGCCAACGTCCTGACTTTC.